The 5 T cell receptor beta chains below come from one sample, sequenced in a study of blood T cell repertoires in COVID-19. Here immunoSEQ multiplex PCR was the method, and the copy in TCRdb shows in-frame clones only, minus some. The repertoire has a few hundred thousand clones, over 80% of them found once; the top ten carry approximately 3.4%. The sample consisted of PBMCs or T cells enriched from blood (not recorded which). These receptors originate from a woman in her thirties or forties who had been exposed to COVID-19.

CDR3 protein: CAWMGRWDSPLHF. The CDR3 DNA reads as TGTGCCTGGATGGGCAGGTGGGATTCACCCCTCCACTTT. The chain couples TRBV30 to TRBJ1-6; D gene uncertain. From germline, CDR1 is GTSNPN and CDR2 SVGIG (reference sequence). V was trimmed by 4 bases and J by 8 bases, leaving 12 bases between them. The CDR3 runs 13 residues.

V is TRBV19 and J is TRBJ2-7; 14 bases are a match to TRBD2. The CDR3 loop spans 15 amino acids. V shed 5 bases and J 6 bases; nucleotides not matched to a gene: 6. CDR1 and CDR2 from the germline V gene are LNHDA and SQIVND (reference sequence). Here the CDR3 reads CASSPGTSGSSEQYV. The CDR3 DNA reads TGTGCCAGTAGTCCAGGGACTAGCGGGAGTAGCGAGCAGTACGTC.

The sample holds one count of this clone. The chain has TRBV18 and TRBJ1-1; possible D gene TRBD1, 5 bases. This CDR3 has 16 residues. Germline V gene data show CDR1 as KGHSH and CDR2 as LQKENI. Trimming took 0 bases from V and 3 from J, leaving 14 bases between them. The CDR3 DNA follows: TGTGCCAGCTCACCACCAACAGGTTTAAGGGACACTGAAGCTTTCTTT. It specifies CASSPPTGLRDTEAFF.

The rearrangement links TRBV30 to TRBJ1-1; no reliable D call. CDR3 length equals 14 residues. CDR1 GTSNPN and CDR2 SVGIG come from the germline V gene (reference sequence). Trimming pared 0 bases from V and 6 bases from J, leaving 14 bases between. The CDR3, as DNA: TGTGCCTGGAGTGTACGCGCGGGGATGGCTGAAGCTTTCTTT. It translates to CAWSVRAGMAEAFF.

The V call is TRBV25-1, the J call TRBJ2-7, with TRBD1 identical over 12 bases. V was clipped by 6 bases and J by 3 bases; unmatched bases: 12. Per germline, CDR1 MGHDK and CDR2 SYGVNS. This CDR3 has 17 residues. CDR3 bases: TGTGCCAGCAGCGAAAGAACGGGACAGGGGGCGTACTACGAGCAGTACGTC. It encodes CASSERTGQGAYYEQYV.